This TCR beta chain stems from a study of blood T cell repertoires in COVID-19. The overall study: Samples representing acute and convalescent COVID-19 were sourced from the United States, Italy and Spain. Sources were T cells, B-cell-depleted T cells, or PBMCs; the material itself was cDNA or gDNA.

In the authors' workflow: How many nucleated cells were present was estimated from reference gene primer amplification. The method was immunoSEQ multiplex PCR; TCRdb's version includes in-frame clones alone and lacks a portion of them. V and J calls and clone size follow that table, whereas D and trimming were derived from the DNA. The sample records 130,000 to 150,000 clones, 60% to 80% being singletons. The germline V and J ends were trimmed by 8 bases and 8 bases, with 22 bases remaining between them. Germline values: CDR1 LGHDT, CDR2 YNNKEL (reference sequence). The CDR3 runs 15 residues. Source material: peripheral blood. The rearrangement joins TRBV3-1 (or the pseudogene TRBV3-2) to TRBJ2-1; maybe TRBD2 (6 bases). This TCR was recovered from a man in his forties or fifties with active or convalescent COVID-19. This CDR3 reads CASRLRDSSFDEQFF. The CDR3 DNA sequence: TGTGCCAGCCGTCTCCGGGACTCCAGTTTTGATGAGCAGTTCTTC.